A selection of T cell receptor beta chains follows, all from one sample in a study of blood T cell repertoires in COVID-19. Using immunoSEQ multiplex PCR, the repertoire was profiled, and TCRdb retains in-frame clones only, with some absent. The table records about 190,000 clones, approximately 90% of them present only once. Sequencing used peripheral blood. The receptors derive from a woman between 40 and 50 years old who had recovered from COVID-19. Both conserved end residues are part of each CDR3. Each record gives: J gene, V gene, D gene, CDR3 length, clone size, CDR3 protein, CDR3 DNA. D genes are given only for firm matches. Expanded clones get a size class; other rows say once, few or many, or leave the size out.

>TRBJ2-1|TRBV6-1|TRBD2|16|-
CASSERGTSGYNEQFF
TGTGCCAGCAGTGAGCGGGGCACTAGCGGATACAATGAGCAGTTCTTC
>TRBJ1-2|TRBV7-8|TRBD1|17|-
CASSLYAGTGGNYGYTF
TGTGCCAGCAGCTTATACGCCGGGACAGGGGGAAACTATGGCTACACCTTC
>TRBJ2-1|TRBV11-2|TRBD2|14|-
CASSLVIAGHEQFF
TGTGCCAGCAGCTTAGTAATAGCGGGGCATGAGCAGTTCTTC
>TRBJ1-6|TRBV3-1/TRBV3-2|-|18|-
CASRRTRDLSSYNSPLHF
TGTGCCAGCAGACGGACAAGGGACTTGAGCTCCTATAATTCACCCCTCCACTTT
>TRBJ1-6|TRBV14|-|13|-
CASSHTPGVTLHF
TGTGCCAGCAGCCACACACCGGGTGTTACCCTCCACTTT
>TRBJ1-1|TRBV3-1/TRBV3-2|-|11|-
CASRSNTEAFF
TGTGCCAGCAGGTCTAACACTGAAGCTTTCTTT
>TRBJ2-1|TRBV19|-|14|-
CASSSTQRQVEQFF
TGTGCCAGTAGTTCTACTCAAAGACAGGTTGAGCAGTTCTTC
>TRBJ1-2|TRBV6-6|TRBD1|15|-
CASSYSTGVSRGYTF
TGTGCCAGCAGTTACTCCACAGGGGTTAGTCGTGGCTACACCTTC
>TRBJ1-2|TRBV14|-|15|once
CASSQDFGTTYGYTF
TGTGCCAGCAGCCAAGATTTCGGGACAACCTATGGCTACACCTTC
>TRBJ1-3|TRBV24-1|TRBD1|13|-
CATSETGRNTIYF
TGTGCCACCAGTGAGACAGGGAGAAACACCATATATTTT
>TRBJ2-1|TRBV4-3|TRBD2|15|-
CASSQGLAGYNEQFF
TGCGCCAGCAGCCAAGGGCTAGCGGGCTACAATGAGCAGTTCTTC
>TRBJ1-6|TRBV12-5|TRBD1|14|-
CASGLANRGSPLHF
TGTGCTAGTGGTTTGGCTAACAGGGGTTCACCCCTCCACTTT
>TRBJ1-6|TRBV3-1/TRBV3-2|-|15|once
CASSQVSGGSSPLHF
TGTGCCAGCAGCCAAGTCTCCGGCGGGAGTTCACCCCTCCACTTT
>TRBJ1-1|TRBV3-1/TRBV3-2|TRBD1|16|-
CASSQESRGLDPEAFF
TGTGCCAGCAGCCAAGAGTCTAGGGGGCTGGATCCTGAAGCTTTCTTT
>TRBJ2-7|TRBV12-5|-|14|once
CASGLADRLGEQYF
TGTGCTAGTGGTTTGGCCGACAGGCTCGGCGAGCAGTACTTC
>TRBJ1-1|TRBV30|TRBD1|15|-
CAWSAPSTGGTEAFF
TGTGCCTGGAGTGCGCCGTCAACAGGGGGCACTGAAGCTTTCTTT
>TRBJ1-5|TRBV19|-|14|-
CASSIPREDQPQHF
TGTGCCAGTAGTATTCCCAGGGAGGATCAGCCCCAGCATTTT
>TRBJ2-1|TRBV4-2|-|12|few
CASSHENNEQFF
TGTGCCAGCAGCCATGAGAACAATGAGCAGTTCTTC
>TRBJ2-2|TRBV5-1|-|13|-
CASSFSATGELFF
TGCGCCAGCAGCTTTAGCGCCACCGGGGAGCTGTTTTTT
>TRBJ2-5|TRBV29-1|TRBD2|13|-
CSVRDSGGETQYF
TGCAGCGTTCGGGACTCCGGGGGGGAGACCCAGTACTTC
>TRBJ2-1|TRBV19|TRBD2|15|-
CASSYGGIAYNEQFF
TGTGCCAGTAGTTACGGGGGGATAGCCTACAATGAGCAGTTCTTC
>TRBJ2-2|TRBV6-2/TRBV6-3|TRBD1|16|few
CASSYSETGLPGELFF
TGTGCCAGCAGTTATTCCGAGACAGGGCTCCCCGGGGAGCTGTTTTTT
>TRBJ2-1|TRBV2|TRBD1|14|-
CASSEADRANEQFF
TGTGCCAGCAGTGAAGCGGACAGGGCCAATGAGCAGTTCTTC
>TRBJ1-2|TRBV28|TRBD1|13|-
CASLKQGAGGYTF
TGTGCCAGCCTCAAACAGGGGGCTGGTGGCTACACCTTC
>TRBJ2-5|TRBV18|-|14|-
CASSPPAVQETQYF
TGTGCCAGCTCACCACCGGCAGTACAAGAGACCCAGTACTTC
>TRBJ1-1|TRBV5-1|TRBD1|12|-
CASSQTGAEAFF
TGCGCCAGCAGCCAAACAGGGGCCGAAGCTTTCTTT
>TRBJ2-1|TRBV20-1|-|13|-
CSASMDFLNEQFF
TGCAGTGCTAGTATGGACTTCCTCAATGAGCAGTTCTTC
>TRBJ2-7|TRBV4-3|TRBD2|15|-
CASSQRLAGLYEQYF
TGCGCCAGCAGCCAAAGACTAGCGGGCCTCTACGAGCAGTACTTC
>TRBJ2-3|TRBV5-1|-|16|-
CASSLLTGSSTDTQYF
TGCGCCAGCAGCCTCCTGACGGGTAGTAGCACAGATACGCAGTATTTT
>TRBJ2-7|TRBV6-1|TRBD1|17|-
CASSEALLRDRSYEQYF
TGTGCCAGCAGTGAGGCCCTGCTCCGGGACAGAAGCTACGAGCAGTACTTC
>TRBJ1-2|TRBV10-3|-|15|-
CAISDPRGGSDGYTF
TGTGCCATCAGTGACCCGAGGGGGGGCAGCGATGGCTACACCTTC